Below, one T cell receptor (beta chain) is given with its context. What antigen it recognizes has not been identified. Per-base qualities were not stored, and no clone one base away is much larger. Sequences SNHLY (CDR1) and FYNNEI (CDR2) are obtained from the germline V gene. The CDR3 numbers 20 residues from cysteine through phenylalanine. Left in the record is the CDR3 DNA by itself, 60 bases read in frame from the first base. V is cut by 2 bases and J by 7 bases, and the space between the germline ends is 29 bases. The cohort was made up of approximately 700 healthy bone marrow donors. All cohort members were sampled while nominally healthy, although unrecorded immune exposures were likely present. The donor was CMV seropositive and belonged to the group of about 290 seropositive cohort members. A peripheral blood sample was provided by each donor, and peripheral blood mononuclear cells were used for TCR beta sequencing. Genomic DNA extraction from the blood cell samples was performed with the Qiagen DNeasy Blood Extraction Kit.

These data come from a study of cytomegalovirus exposure and HLA in healthy donors (TCRdb year 2017). Context from the whole study: According to an earlier analysis of 550 to 700 of the donors, 200 million or so T cells yielded 90 million to 140 million unique TCR beta sequences and about 300 Gb of sequence data. An early release that covered around 590 HLA-typed donors contained about 290 gigabases of sequencing data and 85 million to 100 million unique TCR sequences. The genetic ancestry cluster associated with self-reported Caucasian donors included about 81% of the 398 genotyped donors. The study aimed to test whether cataloging public T cell receptors could reveal signatures of past pathogen exposure. The study used immunosequencing to profile the T cell repertoires of several hundred subjects and linked those repertoires to cytomegalovirus serostatus. In addition to the first cohort of roughly 700 subjects, a separate validation cohort of 120 different subjects was used. To predict cytomegalovirus infection status, the study combined high-throughput TCR immunosequencing, statistical association of individual TCRs with disease status, and machine learning. A later analysis re-analyzed previously published TCR beta repertoires from several hundred donors and added high-resolution HLA genotyping to study TCR occurrence patterns. Rather than drawing on any new phenotypic data, the later analysis identified candidate immune exposures from TCR beta sequences and the way those sequences occurred across donors. To decide whether each TCR beta V gene segment behaved as functional or pseudogenic, an earlier analysis of some 580 of the donors relied on high-throughput TCR beta sequencing. Donor age, sex, ethnicity and CMV serostatus were compiled alongside the repertoire data. In a later genetic analysis, genome-wide SNP genotypes for about three fifths of the 666 donors were used, and that subset was treated as a discovery cohort. Every discovery cohort repertoire had been produced on one sequencing platform. HLA typing included class I and class II loci at four-digit resolution. The number of donors typed differed by locus, with roughly 620-640 for A, B, C, DRB1 and DQB1, around 560 for DQA1, approximately 570 for DPA1, and around 450 for DPB1. Roughly 5 DR-DQ haplotypes were handled as single units for association and clustering, since linkage in the cohort was strong. Among around 400 genotyped donors of the cohort, an average of around 250,000 unique TCR beta nucleotide sequences was sequenced per donor, of which about 19% were non-productive. Broad study findings and their caveats: In a later genetic analysis, fewer N-insertions in productive TCRs were reported among donors in an Asian-associated ancestry cluster than the roughly 700-donor mean. In vitro tests confirmed that three of the cytomegalovirus-associated TCR beta chains recognize cytomegalovirus antigens. A later analysis found that HLA-associated TCR beta chains were more clonally expanded and had lower generation probabilities than equally common non-associated chains. Because the 87-base-pair reads could not distinguish some IMGT-functional V segments, including TRBV6-2 and TRBV6-3, those segments were excluded. It was suggested by the authors that the approach could potentially be generalized to other disease states and immunological phenotypes. Several of the top co-occurrence clusters appeared to be linked to parvovirus B19, influenza, CMV and Epstein-Barr virus, according to a later analysis. When HLA alleles, especially DR and DQ, strongly co-occurred, attributing TCR associations to individual alleles was difficult. Across donors, most TCR sequences were observed very rarely, whereas some public TCRs were present in many individuals. Linkage disequilibrium might explain the correlated functional status among segregating V segments, but an unknown experimental factor could not be excluded. Because counts were too low, about 15 rarely observed V segments, including chromosome 9 orphons, were left out of the earlier analysis of 587 of the donors. In an earlier analysis of 500 to 650 of the donors, most TCR beta V segments appeared in productive rearrangements about 87% or about 30% of the time, broadly matching IMGT annotations. Cytomegalovirus status was reported to be diagnosed by the classifier with high specificity and sensitivity in both the original and validation cohorts. A total of fewer than 200 TCR beta chains were listed by the study as associated with cytomegalovirus. A group of highly shared sequence variants was considered likely to be a technical artifact of the sequencing pipeline. The cohort was sequenced for TCR beta chains only, and without alpha or paired-chain data the features that could be detected were limited. In a later analysis, TCR association rates were found to vary across HLA loci, with the most associated TCRs seen for DRB1 alleles and the fewest for HLA-C alleles. For the cohort, immune exposure information was limited to CMV serostatus. A later analysis associated about 16,000 TCR beta sequences with specific HLA alleles at a false discovery rate of 0.05. An association between a missense DCLRE1C variant and V-gene and J-gene trimming of TCR beta chains was found in a later genetic analysis and replicated in an independent cohort. Sequencing depth was assumed to be roughly uniform across donors in the presence/absence analyses, though that assumption may not hold. A further reported finding was that TCR beta sequences accurately predicted the HLA-A and HLA-B alleles for most subjects in the first cohort. Because HLA typing was unavailable for some donors at each locus, only the typed subset was used in association tests. According to a later analysis, most CMV-associated TCR beta chains appeared to be HLA-restricted, and the HLA associations seemed to be driven largely by CMV exposure.

Library prep was done by the immunoSEQ multiplex PCR assay. For the multiplex PCR, a mixture combining 60 forward primers for TCR Vbeta segments and 13 reverse primers for TCR Jbeta segments was used. A multiplex PCR assay on genomic DNA amplified the CDR3 region of rearranged TCR beta genes. Amplified TCR beta libraries were sequenced as 87-base-pair reads on the Illumina HiSeq System. Per the original workflow: Across the roughly 700 repertoires, a later analysis counted approximately 75 million unique TCR beta chains, roughly 11 million of which were shared by at least two donors. A nearest-neighbor algorithm error-corrected the raw reads and collapsed the reads into unique sequences, merging closely related sequences to remove PCR and sequencing errors. Alignment of CDR3 sequences to IMGT reference sequences was used to assign V, D and J gene segments. For a sequence to be retained, at least a six-nucleotide match to both a V gene segment and a J gene segment was required. Rearrangements were called productive when the CDR3 lacked stop codons and stayed in frame with V and J; all others were non-productive. CDR3 was defined by IMGT convention, running from the second conserved V-encoded cysteine to the conserved J-encoded phenylalanine. Sequences without an unambiguous match to a single V gene segment were excluded from the earlier analysis of about 630 of the donors. An earlier analysis of under 750 of the donors called V segments functional above 56.7% productive rearrangements and segregating when the between-donor standard deviation exceeded 5%. To diagnose cytomegalovirus status from the catalog of TCR beta chain sequences, a statistical classification framework was built. In a later analysis, TCR nucleotide sequences were compared against IMGT/GENE-DB human TR gene sequences so that V and J genes could be assigned. A later analysis assigned CDR3 sequences and most-parsimonious VDJ recombination scenarios with the TCRdist pipeline. In a later analysis, every TCR beta chain was defined by the combination of its CDR3 amino acid sequence and its V-gene family, and reads without a unique V-gene family were dropped. To address suspected cross-contamination and a sequencing artifact, a later analysis removed 550 to 750 highly shared, low-generation-probability nucleotide sequences. In a later analysis, a clonal expansion index was calculated for each public chain from normalized within-repertoire ranks of inferred template counts. A later analysis computed generation probabilities with a VDJ recombination model fitted to out-of-frame rearrangements, and checked the results against IGoR. A later analysis scored TCR-TCR, TCR-HLA and TCR-CMV co-occurrence with hypergeometric tests, applying a repertoire-size bias correction to TCR pairs. A later analysis estimated false discovery rates by permuting HLA or CMV assignments 20 times. In a later analysis, co-occurring TCRs were grouped using DBSCAN, with TCRdist sequence similarity added in when clustering inside HLA-allele-positive subsets. Co-occurrence clustering excluded repertoires with fewer than 30,000 or more than 120,000 public chains, plus five with anomalous nucleotide sharing. TCRdb limited this immuneACCESS table to in-frame rearrangements with V and J called. A share of clones is missing; checked studies link under half to unresolved V genes, and the rest is unexplained. Clonal size and the V and J genes are those of that table, whereas D and trimming came from the DNA. The sample contains around 110,000 clones, about four fifths of them found a single time. In total, the top ten clones hold approximately 3.1% of the sample.

The sequence came from a woman aged 18-29 years in good health and CMV-seropositive. The chain is made from TRBV2 and TRBJ1-4; no D segment can be confidently identified. The sequenced sample consisted of PBMCs. The DNA reads as follows: TGTGCCAGCAGTGAAATCGCCGTTACTTTTAAACGAGGAAAAGGTGAAAAACTGTTTTTT. It specifies CASSEIAVTFKRGKGEKLFF. This CDR3, with the reference TRBV2 and TRBJ1-4 proteins standing in past its ends, gives the full variable domain EPEVTQTPSHQVTQMGQEVILRCVPISNHLYFYWYRQILGQKVEFLVSFYNNEISEKSEIFDDQFSVERPDGSNFTLKIRSTKLEDSAMYFCASSEIAVTFKRGKGEKLFFGSGTQLSVL.